The TCR beta chain under discussion was sequenced for a study of CD8 T cells in ankylosing spondylitis. Study-level findings and limits: Reportedly, significant enrichment of disease-linked clones occurred in matched ankylosing spondylitis synovial fluid. Blood from ankylosing spondylitis patients appeared to carry a characteristic roughly 8-variant TCR beta motif. Previously reported in reactive arthritis synovial fluid and blood were some of the motif variants.

The ends were cut back, 6 bases at V and 0 bases at J, with 12 bases in the middle. This CDR3 is 16 amino acids long. In germline, CDR1 is SNHLY, CDR2 FYNNEI. Concerning this clonotype itself: Its antigen is undetermined.

Making use of molecular barcodes, quantitative 5'-RACE generated TCR beta libraries. TCRdb reprocessed the 5' RACE reads with MiXCR, giving one entry per CDR3 protein. This sample carries about 140,000 distinct CDR3 sequences, 30% to 35% of them seen once, and the ten largest clones take 4.5% to 6%. This sequence originates from a male donor with ankylosing spondylitis. Sequencing used synovial fluid, either unsorted or a sorted T cell fraction (not recorded which). The rearrangement links TRBV2 to TRBJ1-6; D is ambiguous. CDR3 protein: CASRSLESSYNSPLHF. CDR3 DNA sequence: TGTGCCAGCAGATCTTTGGAGAGCTCCTATAATTCACCCCTCCACTTT.